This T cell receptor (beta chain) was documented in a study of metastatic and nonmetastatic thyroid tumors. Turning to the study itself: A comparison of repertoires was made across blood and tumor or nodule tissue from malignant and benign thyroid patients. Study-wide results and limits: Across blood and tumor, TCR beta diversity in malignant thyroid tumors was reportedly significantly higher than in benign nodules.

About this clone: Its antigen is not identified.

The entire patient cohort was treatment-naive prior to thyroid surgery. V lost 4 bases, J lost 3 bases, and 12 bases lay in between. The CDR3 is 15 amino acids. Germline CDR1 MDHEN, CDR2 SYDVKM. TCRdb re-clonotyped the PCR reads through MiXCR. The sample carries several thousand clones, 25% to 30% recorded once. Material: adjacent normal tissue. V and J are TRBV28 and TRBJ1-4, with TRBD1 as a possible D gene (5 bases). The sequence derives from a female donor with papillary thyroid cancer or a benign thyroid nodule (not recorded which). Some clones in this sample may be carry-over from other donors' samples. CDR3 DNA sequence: TGTGCCAGCAGTTCCAGGGACGGATCTAATGAAAAACTGTTTTTT. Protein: CASSSRDGSNEKLFF.